This paragraph covers one TCR beta chain sequence. Its antigen is as yet unknown. These data originate in a study of esophageal squamous cell carcinoma under preoperative chemotherapy. About the study: Both tumor-infiltrating lymphocytes and peripheral blood T cells were profiled. General study points: After treatment, tumor-infiltrating lymphocytes apparently came partly from blood T cells. Abundant clones tended to shrink rather than expand after paclitaxel-nedaplatin. Peripheral T cells showed a significant TCR diversity increase after chemotherapy, unlike tumor-infiltrating lymphocytes.

Trimming left V 4 bases short and J 1 base short, with 17 bases between. Germline V lookup: CDR1 SGHRS, CDR2 YFSETQ. The CDR3 covers 16 residues. Using its own MiXCR run on the PCR reads, TCRdb lists one record per CDR3 protein. The sample carries around 14,000 distinct CDR3 sequences, approximately 57% recorded once. The time point: before preoperative PTX-NDP chemotherapy. The TCR sequence derives from a human donor with esophageal squamous cell carcinoma. The donor label of this sample is uncertain. The chain employs TRBV5-1 and TRBJ1-1; D call uncertain. The specimen was taken from a patient given preoperative chemotherapy. The CDR3 DNA sequence: TGCGCCAGCAGCGTCGGGCTAGGGAGCTCGAACACTGAAGCTTTCTTT. Translating it yields CASSVGLGSSNTEAFF.